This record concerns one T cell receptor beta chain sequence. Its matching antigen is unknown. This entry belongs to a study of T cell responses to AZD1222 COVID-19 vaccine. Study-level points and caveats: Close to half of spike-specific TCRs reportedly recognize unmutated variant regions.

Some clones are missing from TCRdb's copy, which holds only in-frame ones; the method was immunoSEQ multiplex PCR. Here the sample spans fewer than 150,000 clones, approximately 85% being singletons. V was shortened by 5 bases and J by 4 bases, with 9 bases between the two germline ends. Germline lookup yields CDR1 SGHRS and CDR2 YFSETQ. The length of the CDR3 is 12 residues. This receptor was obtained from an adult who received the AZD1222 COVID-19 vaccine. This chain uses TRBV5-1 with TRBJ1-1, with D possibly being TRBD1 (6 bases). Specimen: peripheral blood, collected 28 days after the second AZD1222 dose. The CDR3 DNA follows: TGCGCCAGCAGTTCACAGGGCACTGAAGCTTTCTTT. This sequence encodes CASSSQGTEAFF.